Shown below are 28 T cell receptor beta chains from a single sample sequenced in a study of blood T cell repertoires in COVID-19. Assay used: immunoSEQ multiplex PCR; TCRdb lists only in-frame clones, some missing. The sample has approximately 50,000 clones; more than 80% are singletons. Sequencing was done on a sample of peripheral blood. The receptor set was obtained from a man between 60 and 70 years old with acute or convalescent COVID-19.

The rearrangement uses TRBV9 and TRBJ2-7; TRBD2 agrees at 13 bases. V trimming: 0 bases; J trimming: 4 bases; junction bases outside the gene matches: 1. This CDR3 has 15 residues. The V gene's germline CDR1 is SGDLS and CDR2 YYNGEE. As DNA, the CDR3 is TGTGCCAGCAGCGTAGGGACTAGCGGGAGTTACGAGCAGTACTTC. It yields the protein CASSVGTSGSYEQYF.

The CDR3 region is CASSQDSGRTGEQFF. Written as DNA, the CDR3 is TGTGCCAGCAGCCAGGACTCCGGGCGTACGGGTGAGCAGTTCTTC. This chain joins TRBV6-5 and TRBJ2-1; perhaps TRBD2 as D (5 bases). CDR3 length: 15 residues. The V end lost 6 bases, the J end lost 9 bases, and 21 bases lay between the germline ends. CDR1 is MNHEY and CDR2 is SVGAGI in the germline V gene.

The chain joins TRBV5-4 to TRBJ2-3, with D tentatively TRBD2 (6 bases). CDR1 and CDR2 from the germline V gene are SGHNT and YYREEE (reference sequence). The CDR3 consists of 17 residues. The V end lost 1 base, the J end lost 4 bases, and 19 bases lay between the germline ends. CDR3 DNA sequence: TGTGCCAGCAGCTTGTTGAGTACGGGAGTAGGAGCAGATACGCAGTATTTT. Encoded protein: CASSLLSTGVGADTQYF.

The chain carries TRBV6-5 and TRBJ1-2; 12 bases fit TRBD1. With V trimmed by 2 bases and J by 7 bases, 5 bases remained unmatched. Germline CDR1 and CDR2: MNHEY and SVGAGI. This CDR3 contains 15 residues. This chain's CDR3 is CASSYKGQGARGYTF. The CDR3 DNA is TGTGCCAGCAGTTACAAGGGACAGGGGGCACGTGGCTACACCTTC.

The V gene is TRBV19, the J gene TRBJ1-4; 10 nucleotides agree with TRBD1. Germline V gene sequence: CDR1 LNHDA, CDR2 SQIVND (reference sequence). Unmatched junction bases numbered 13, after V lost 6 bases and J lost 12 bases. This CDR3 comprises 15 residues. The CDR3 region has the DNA TGTGCCAGTAGCCGCGCGGGACAGGGGTTAGTCGAACTGTTTTTT. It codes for CASSRAGQGLVELFF.

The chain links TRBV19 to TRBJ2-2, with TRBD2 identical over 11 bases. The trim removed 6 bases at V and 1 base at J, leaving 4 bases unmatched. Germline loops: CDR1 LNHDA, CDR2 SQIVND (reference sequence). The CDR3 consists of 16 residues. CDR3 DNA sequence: TGTGCCAGTAGGGTAGCGGGAGGGGAGAACACCGGGGAGCTGTTTTTT. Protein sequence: CASRVAGGENTGELFF.

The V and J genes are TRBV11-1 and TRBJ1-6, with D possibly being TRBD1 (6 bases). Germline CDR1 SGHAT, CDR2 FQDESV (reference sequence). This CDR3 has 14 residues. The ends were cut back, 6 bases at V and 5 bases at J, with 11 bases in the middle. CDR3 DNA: TGTGCCAGCAGATCTACAGGGAATAATTCACCCCTCCACTTT. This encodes CASRSTGNNSPLHF.

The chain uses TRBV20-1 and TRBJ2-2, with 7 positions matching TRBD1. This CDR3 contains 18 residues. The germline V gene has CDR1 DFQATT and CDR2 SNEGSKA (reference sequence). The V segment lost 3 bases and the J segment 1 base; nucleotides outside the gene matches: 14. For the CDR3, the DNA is TGCAGTGCTAGTGGCCCCCTGGGCACAGGGGTGAACACCGGGGAGCTGTTTTTT. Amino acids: CSASGPLGTGVNTGELFF.

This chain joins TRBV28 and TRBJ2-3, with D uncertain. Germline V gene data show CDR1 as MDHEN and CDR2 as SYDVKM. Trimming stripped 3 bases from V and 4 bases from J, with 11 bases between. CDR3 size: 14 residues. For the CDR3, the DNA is TGTGCCAGCAGTTTCGCCAGTCTCTCAGATACGCAGTATTTT. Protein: CASSFASLSDTQYF.

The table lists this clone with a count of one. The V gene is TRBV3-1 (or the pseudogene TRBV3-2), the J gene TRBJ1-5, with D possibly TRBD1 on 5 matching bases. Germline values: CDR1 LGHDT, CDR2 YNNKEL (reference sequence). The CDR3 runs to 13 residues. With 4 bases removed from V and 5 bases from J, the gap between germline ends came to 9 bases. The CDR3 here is CASSRGEDQPQHF. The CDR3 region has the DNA TGTGCCAGCAGCCGAGGGGAGGATCAGCCCCAGCATTTT.

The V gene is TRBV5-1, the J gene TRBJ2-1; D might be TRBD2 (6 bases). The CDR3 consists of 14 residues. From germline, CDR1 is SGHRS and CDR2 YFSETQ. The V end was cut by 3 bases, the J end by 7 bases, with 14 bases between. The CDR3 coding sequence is TGCGCCAGCAGCTCGGCCGGGGGACGAAATGAGCAGTTCTTC. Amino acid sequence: CASSSAGGRNEQFF.

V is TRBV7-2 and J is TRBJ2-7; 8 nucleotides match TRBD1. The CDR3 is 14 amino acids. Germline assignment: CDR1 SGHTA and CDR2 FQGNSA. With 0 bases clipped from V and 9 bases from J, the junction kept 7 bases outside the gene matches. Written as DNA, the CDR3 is TGTGCCAGCAGCTTAGCGATGCAGGGGGCTGGGCAGTACTTC. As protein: CASSLAMQGAGQYF.

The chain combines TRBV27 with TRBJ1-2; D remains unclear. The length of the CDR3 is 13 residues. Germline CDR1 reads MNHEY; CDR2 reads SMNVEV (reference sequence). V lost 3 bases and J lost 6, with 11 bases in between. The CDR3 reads CASSLSKSHGYTF. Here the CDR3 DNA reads TGTGCCAGCAGTTTGAGCAAGAGCCATGGCTACACCTTC.

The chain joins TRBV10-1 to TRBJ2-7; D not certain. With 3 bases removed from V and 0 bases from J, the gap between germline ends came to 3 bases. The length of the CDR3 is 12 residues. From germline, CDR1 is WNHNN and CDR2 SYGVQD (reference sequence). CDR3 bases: TGCGCCAGCAGTGACATCTCCTACGAGCAGTACTTC. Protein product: CASSDISYEQYF.

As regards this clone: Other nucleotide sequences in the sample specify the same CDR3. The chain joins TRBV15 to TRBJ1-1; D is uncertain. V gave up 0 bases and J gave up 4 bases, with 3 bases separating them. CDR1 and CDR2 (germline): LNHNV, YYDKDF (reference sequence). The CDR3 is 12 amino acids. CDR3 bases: TGTGCCACCAGCAGAGACATCACTGAAGCTTTCTTT. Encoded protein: CATSRDITEAFF.

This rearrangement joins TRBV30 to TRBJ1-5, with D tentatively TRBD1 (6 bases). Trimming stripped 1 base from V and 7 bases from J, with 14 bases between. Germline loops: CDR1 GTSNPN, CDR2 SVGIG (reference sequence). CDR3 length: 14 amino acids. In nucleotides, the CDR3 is TGTGCCTGGAGTGCGGTAGGGGGATGGCAGCCCCAGCATTTT. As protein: CAWSAVGGWQPQHF.

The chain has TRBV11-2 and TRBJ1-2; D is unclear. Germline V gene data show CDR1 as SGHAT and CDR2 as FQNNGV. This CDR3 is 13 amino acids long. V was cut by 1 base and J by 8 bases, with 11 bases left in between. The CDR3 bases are TGTGCCAGCAGCTTAGGTCGAGGGCTGGGCTACACCTTC. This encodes CASSLGRGLGYTF.

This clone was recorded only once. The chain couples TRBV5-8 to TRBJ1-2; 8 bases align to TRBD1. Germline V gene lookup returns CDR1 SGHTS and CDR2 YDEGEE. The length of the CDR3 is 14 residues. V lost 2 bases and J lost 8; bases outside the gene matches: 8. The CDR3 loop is CASSFGTGWVGYTF. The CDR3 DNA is TGTGCCAGCAGCTTCGGGACAGGATGGGTAGGCTACACCTTC.

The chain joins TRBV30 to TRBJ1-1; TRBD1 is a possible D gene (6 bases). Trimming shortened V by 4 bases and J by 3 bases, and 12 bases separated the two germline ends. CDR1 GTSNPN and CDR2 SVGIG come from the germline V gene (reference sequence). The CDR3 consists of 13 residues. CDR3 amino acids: CAWTGALDTEAFF. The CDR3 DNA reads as TGTGCCTGGACAGGGGCGCTGGACACTGAAGCTTTCTTT.

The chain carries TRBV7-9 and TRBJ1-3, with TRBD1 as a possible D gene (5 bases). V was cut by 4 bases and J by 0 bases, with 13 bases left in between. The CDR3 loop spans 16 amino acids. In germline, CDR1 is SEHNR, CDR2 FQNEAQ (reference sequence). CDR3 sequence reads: CASSSQGLHSGNTIYF. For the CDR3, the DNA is TGTGCCAGCAGCTCTCAGGGACTTCACTCTGGAAACACCATATATTTT.

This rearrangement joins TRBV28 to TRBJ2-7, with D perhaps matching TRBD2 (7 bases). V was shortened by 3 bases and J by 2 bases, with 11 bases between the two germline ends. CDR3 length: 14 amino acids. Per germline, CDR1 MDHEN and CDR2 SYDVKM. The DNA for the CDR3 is TGTGCCAGCAGTTTGGGGGGGGCCACCTACGAGCAGTACTTC. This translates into CASSLGGATYEQYF.

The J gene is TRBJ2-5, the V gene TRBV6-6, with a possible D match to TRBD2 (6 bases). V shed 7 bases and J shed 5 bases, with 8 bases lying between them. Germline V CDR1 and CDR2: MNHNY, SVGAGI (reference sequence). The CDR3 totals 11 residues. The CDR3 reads CASTRGETQYF. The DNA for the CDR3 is TGTGCCAGCACCCGGGGGGAGACCCAGTACTTC.

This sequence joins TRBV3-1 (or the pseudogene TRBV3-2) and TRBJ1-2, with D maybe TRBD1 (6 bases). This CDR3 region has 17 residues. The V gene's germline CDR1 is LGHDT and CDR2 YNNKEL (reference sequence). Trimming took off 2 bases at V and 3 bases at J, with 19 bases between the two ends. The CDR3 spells CASSQRTILPGDYGYTF. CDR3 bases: TGTGCCAGCAGCCAACGGACAATACTCCCAGGGGACTATGGCTACACCTTC.

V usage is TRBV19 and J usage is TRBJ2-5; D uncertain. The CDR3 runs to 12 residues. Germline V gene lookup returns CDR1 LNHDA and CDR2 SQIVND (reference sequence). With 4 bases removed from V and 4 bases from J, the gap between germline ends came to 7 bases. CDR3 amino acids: CASSSRRETQYF. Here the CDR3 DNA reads TGTGCCAGTAGTAGTCGGAGAGAGACCCAGTACTTC.

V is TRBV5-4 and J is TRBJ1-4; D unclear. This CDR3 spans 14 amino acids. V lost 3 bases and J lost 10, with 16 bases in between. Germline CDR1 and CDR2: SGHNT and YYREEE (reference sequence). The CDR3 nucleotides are TGTGCCAGCAGCTCCTCGAGCCGCCCGGGAAAACTGTTTTTT. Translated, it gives CASSSSSRPGKLFF.

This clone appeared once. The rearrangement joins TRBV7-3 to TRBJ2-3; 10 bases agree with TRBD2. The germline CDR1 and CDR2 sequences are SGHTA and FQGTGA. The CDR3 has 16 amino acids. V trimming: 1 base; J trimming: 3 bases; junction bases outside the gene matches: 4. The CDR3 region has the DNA TGTGCCAGCAGCTTAAACGGAGCGGGAGGGACAGATACGCAGTATTTT. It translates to CASSLNGAGGTDTQYF. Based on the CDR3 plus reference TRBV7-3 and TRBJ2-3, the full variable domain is GAGVSQTPSNKVTEKGKYVELRCDPISGHTALYWYRQSLGQGPEFLIYFQGTGAADDSGLPNDRFFAVRPEGSVSTLKIQRTERGDSAVYLCASSLNGAGGTDTQYFGPGTRLTVL.

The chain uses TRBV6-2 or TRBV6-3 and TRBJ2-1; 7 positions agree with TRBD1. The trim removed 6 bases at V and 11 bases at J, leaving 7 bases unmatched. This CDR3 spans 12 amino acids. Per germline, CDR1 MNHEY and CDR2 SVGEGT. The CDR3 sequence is CASSLLTGQQFF. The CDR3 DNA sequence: TGTGCCAGCAGCCTATTGACAGGGCAGCAGTTCTTC.

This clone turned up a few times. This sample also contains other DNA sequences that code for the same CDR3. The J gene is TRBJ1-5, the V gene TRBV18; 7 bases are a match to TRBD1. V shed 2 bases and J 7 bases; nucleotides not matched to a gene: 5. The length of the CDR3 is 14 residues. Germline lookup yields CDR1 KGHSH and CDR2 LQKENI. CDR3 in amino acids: CASSPTGAVQPQHF. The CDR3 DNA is TGTGCCAGCTCACCAACAGGGGCCGTCCAGCCCCAGCATTTT.